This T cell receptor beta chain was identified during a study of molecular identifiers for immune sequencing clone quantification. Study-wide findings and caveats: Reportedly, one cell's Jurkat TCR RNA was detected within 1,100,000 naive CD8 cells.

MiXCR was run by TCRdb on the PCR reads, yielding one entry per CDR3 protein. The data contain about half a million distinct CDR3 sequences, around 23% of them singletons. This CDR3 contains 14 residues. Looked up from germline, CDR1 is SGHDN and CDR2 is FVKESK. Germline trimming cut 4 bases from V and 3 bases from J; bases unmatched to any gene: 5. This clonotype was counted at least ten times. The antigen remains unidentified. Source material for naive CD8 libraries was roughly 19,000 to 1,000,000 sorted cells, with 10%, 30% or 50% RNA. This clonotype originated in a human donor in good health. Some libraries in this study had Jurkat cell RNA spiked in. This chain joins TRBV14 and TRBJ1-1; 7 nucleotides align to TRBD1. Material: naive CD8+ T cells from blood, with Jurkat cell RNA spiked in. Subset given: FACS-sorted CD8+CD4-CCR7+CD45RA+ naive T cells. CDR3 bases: TGTGCCAGCAGCCTGGACAGGTTCTACACTGAAGCTTTCTTT. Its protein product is CASSLDRFYTEAFF.